Listed here are 32 T cell receptor beta chains from one sample, sequenced in a study of blood T cell repertoires in COVID-19 (TCRdb year 2020). The library was generated by the immunoSEQ multiplex PCR assay. TCRdb's version of the immuneACCESS table is confined to in-frame rearrangements and falls short of the full clone set. An unresolved V gene accounts for under half of the shortfall where checked; the remainder is of unknown origin. The sample yields some 110,000 clones; just over 90% were counted once. Of the sample, 1.8% falls within the top ten clones. The sample comprised peripheral blood. The receptor set was obtained from a human donor with active COVID-19. The donor label of this sample is uncertain.

J is TRBJ2-3 and V is TRBV6-6, with 9 nucleotides matching TRBD1. Germline loops: CDR1 MNHNY, CDR2 SVGAGI (reference sequence). The ends lost 5 bases at V and 0 bases at J; junction bases unmatched: 3. The CDR3 contains 15 residues. For the CDR3, the DNA is TGTGCCAGCAGTAGAGGGACAGGGAGCACAGATACGCAGTATTTT. Protein sequence: CASSRGTGSTDTQYF.

For the CDR3, the DNA is TGTGCCAGCAGCTTAGAGGCAGGGGGCGCGAATGAGCAGTTCTTC. Protein product: CASSLEAGGANEQFF. V and J are TRBV7-9 and TRBJ2-1; 8 bases are a match to TRBD1. This CDR3 region has 15 residues. After removal of 1 base from V and 7 bases from J, the junction contained 6 bases not matched to a gene. CDR1 SEHNR and CDR2 FQNEAQ come from the germline V gene (reference sequence).

V gene TRBV6-2 or TRBV6-3 combines with J gene TRBJ2-3; 9 nucleotides match TRBD1. V shed 0 bases and J 4 bases; nucleotides not matched to a gene: 2. This CDR3 contains 15 residues. Germline V CDR1 and CDR2: MNHEY, SVGEGT. The DNA for the CDR3 is TGTGCCAGCAGTTACTCGGGACAGGGAGCAGATACGCAGTATTTT. It is translated as CASSYSGQGADTQYF.

The rearrangement links TRBV18 to TRBJ2-7; perhaps TRBD2 as D (5 bases). V was pared by 5 bases and J by 3 bases, with 14 bases between. The CDR3 has 14 amino acids. The germline CDR1 and CDR2 sequences are KGHSH and LQKENI. The CDR3 DNA sequence: TGTGCCAGCTCAAGGGCCGAACGGGGCTACGAGCAGTACTTC. Amino acid sequence: CASSRAERGYEQYF.

The chain employs TRBV21-1 and TRBJ2-1; the table's D call, TRBD1, was not checked against the DNA. TRBV21-1 is reported as a pseudogene. The length of the CDR3 is 18 residues. CDR3 protein: CASSNKTLDRAGSNEQFF. The CDR3 DNA sequence: TGTGCCAGCAGCAATAAAACCCTCGACAGGGCGGGAAGCAATGAGCAGTTCTTC.

The sample holds one count of this clone. CDR3 in amino acids: CASSQGAWGLGWDETQYF. DNA of the CDR3: TGCGCCAGCAGCCAAGGGGCGTGGGGACTAGGATGGGACGAGACCCAGTACTTC. The chain combines TRBV4-3 with TRBJ2-5, with 8 bases matching TRBD2. Germline V gene data show CDR1 as LGHNA and CDR2 as YSLEER. The CDR3 is 18 residues long. V lost 1 base and J lost 5; bases outside the gene matches: 15.

This rearrangement joins TRBV19 to TRBJ2-7, with D hard to call. The germline V and J ends were trimmed by 4 bases and 0 bases, with 16 bases remaining between them. This CDR3 is built from 16 residues. CDR1 is LNHDA, CDR2 SQIVND, per germline (reference sequence). Here the CDR3 reads CASSKTTELISYEQYF. The CDR3 DNA follows: TGTGCCAGTAGTAAGACAACCGAGCTTATCTCCTACGAGCAGTACTTC.

This clone was seen a few times. CDR3 amino acids: CAIRPGTKRNTEAFF. The CDR3 DNA reads as TGTGCCATCAGGCCAGGGACTAAAAGGAACACTGAAGCTTTCTTT. V usage is TRBV10-3 and J usage is TRBJ1-1; a weak D match, TRBD1 (5 bases). The CDR3 sequence is 15 residues long. From germline, CDR1 is ENHRY and CDR2 SYGVKD. Between the trimmed V and J ends, which lost 6 bases and 1 base, there was a span of 15 bases.

This clone has a handful of counts. The chain has TRBV27 and TRBJ2-7; TRBD1 matches 10 bases. After removal of 5 bases from V and 3 bases from J, the junction contained 7 bases not matched to a gene. CDR3 length: 15 residues. CDR1 MNHEY and CDR2 SMNVEV come from the germline V gene (reference sequence). CDR3 sequence reads: CASSPGTGALYEQYF. The DNA of the CDR3 is TGTGCCAGCAGTCCCGGGACAGGGGCCCTCTACGAGCAGTACTTC.

The gene calls are TRBV7-8 and TRBJ2-2; 7 nucleotides agree with TRBD2. With V trimmed by 5 bases and J by 2 bases, 8 bases remained unmatched. Looked up from germline, CDR1 is SGHVS and CDR2 is FQNEAQ. This CDR3 spans 16 amino acids. The CDR3 DNA sequence: TGTGCCAGCAGCCCGCGGCGGGGGAGTAACACCGGGGAGCTGTTTTTT. The encoded protein is CASSPRRGSNTGELFF.

The chain recombines TRBV19 with TRBJ1-2; TRBD1 agrees at 9 bases. Germline V gene data show CDR1 as LNHDA and CDR2 as SQIVND (reference sequence). CDR3 length: 15 residues. J gave up 0 bases and V 5 bases, and 4 bases lay outside the gene matches. The CDR3 protein is CASSLGQGTNYGYTF. CDR3 DNA sequence: TGTGCCAGTAGTCTGGGACAGGGAACTAACTATGGCTACACCTTC.

This chain connects TRBV9 to TRBJ1-1; 9 bases line up with TRBD1. V lost 4 bases, J lost 3 bases, and 10 bases stayed unmatched. The germline V gene has CDR1 SGDLS and CDR2 YYNGEE. The CDR3 totals 16 residues. The CDR3 DNA reads as TGTGCCAGCAGCTTTCGTCCCGGGACAGGGTACACTGAAGCTTTCTTT. Residues: CASSFRPGTGYTEAFF.

The V gene is TRBV19, the J gene TRBJ2-1; TRBD1 aligns across 8 bases. The germline CDR1 and CDR2 sequences are LNHDA and SQIVND (reference sequence). V lost 6 bases, J lost 12 bases, and 10 bases stayed unmatched. This CDR3 spans 13 amino acids. In DNA, the CDR3 is TGTGCCAGTAGCCAAAAGGGCGACAGGGGGCAGTTCTTC. It translates to CASSQKGDRGQFF.

This rearrangement joins TRBV6-2 or TRBV6-3 to TRBJ2-7, with D maybe TRBD2 (6 bases). From germline, CDR1 is MNHEY and CDR2 SVGEGT. This CDR3 has 13 residues. The V end was cut by 4 bases, the J end by 5 bases, with 12 bases between. This chain's CDR3 is CASSLEGFDEQYF. In DNA form, the CDR3 reads TGTGCCAGCAGTTTGGAGGGGTTCGACGAGCAGTACTTC.

V and J are TRBV18 and TRBJ1-3; 10 bases agree with TRBD1. Germline loops: CDR1 KGHSH, CDR2 LQKENI. The CDR3 is made up of 15 amino acids. The V gene end was trimmed by 6 bases and the J gene end by 3 bases; junction bases not matched to a gene: 5. The CDR3 region is CASSPTGGLGNTIYF. The CDR3 DNA reads TGTGCCAGCTCCCCGACAGGGGGCCTTGGAAACACCATATATTTT.

This chain connects TRBV7-2 to TRBJ2-5; 11 positions match TRBD2. The germline CDR1 and CDR2 sequences are SGHTA and FQGNSA. CDR3 length equals 14 residues. V shed 5 bases and J 3 bases; nucleotides not matched to a gene: 2. CDR3 nucleotide sequence: TGTGCCAGCAGCCCGGGACTAGCGGAAGAGACCCAGTACTTC. Its protein is CASSPGLAEETQYF.

The chain carries TRBV2 and TRBJ1-4; tentative D call: TRBD1 (6 bases). The V gene's germline CDR1 is SNHLY and CDR2 FYNNEI. V shed 9 bases and J shed 3 bases, with 14 bases lying between them. CDR3 length equals 14 residues. As DNA, the CDR3 is TGTGCCAGTAGGACAGCCACAGCTAATGAAAAACTGTTTTTT. This sequence encodes CASRTATANEKLFF.

The chain has TRBV19 and TRBJ1-6; TRBD1 aligns across 8 bases. The CDR3 is 15 residues long. Unmatched junction bases numbered 9, after V lost 4 bases and J lost 10 bases. Germline CDR1 LNHDA, CDR2 SQIVND (reference sequence). CDR3: CASSTPGQAYSPLHF. In DNA, the CDR3 is TGTGCCAGTAGTACGCCGGGACAGGCATACTCACCCCTCCACTTT.

This chain links TRBV7-3 with TRBJ2-1; TRBD1 aligns across 8 bases. Germline V lookup: CDR1 SGHTA, CDR2 FQGTGA. The CDR3 contains 16 residues. Germline trimming cut 3 bases from V and 5 bases from J; bases unmatched to any gene: 9. The CDR3, as DNA: TGTGCCAGCAGCTTTTCCGGACAGGGAGCCGACAATGAGCAGTTCTTC. It specifies CASSFSGQGADNEQFF.

The genes are TRBV27 and TRBJ2-7, with 10 bases fitting TRBD1. The CDR3 contains 14 residues. Germline CDR1 reads MNHEY; CDR2 reads SMNVEV (reference sequence). The junction had 5 bases not matched to a gene; V was cut back by 6 bases and J by 3 bases. In nucleotides, the CDR3 is TGTGCCAGCAGCCTACGGACAGGGGGCTACGAGCAGTACTTC. Amino acid sequence: CASSLRTGGYEQYF.

This clone was seen only once. A read error may account for a junction end that differs from germline. The genes are TRBV6-5 and TRBJ1-1, with D unresolved. The CDR3 length is 15 residues. The germline gives CDR1 MNHEY, CDR2 SVGAGI. The CDR3, as DNA: TGTGCGAGCACGAGGAAACCATACGGGAACACTGAAGCTTTCTTT. It codes for CASTRKPYGNTEAFF.

This clone was picked up a small number of times. The chain uses TRBV5-8 and TRBJ2-7; the D is unclear. In germline, CDR1 is SGHTS, CDR2 YDEGEE. V was pared by 0 bases and J by 2 bases, with 9 bases between. This CDR3 is 14 amino acids long. The CDR3 region is CASSLGRNTYEQYF. Written as DNA, the CDR3 is TGTGCCAGCAGCTTGGGGCGGAACACCTACGAGCAGTACTTC.

The rearrangement uses TRBV2 and TRBJ2-7; D is undetermined. V was cut by 0 bases and J by 0 bases, with 9 bases left in between. The CDR3 contains 15 residues. Germline CDR1 is SNHLY and CDR2 is FYNNEI. The CDR3 nucleotides are TGTGCCAGCAGTGAAGCGCCAGGAAGCTCCTACGAGCAGTACTTC. Translation: CASSEAPGSSYEQYF.

This rearrangement joins TRBV5-4 to TRBJ2-2, with 7 bases that match TRBD1. V lost 2 bases and J lost 1; bases outside the gene matches: 5. CDR1 is SGHNT and CDR2 is YYREEE in the germline V gene (reference sequence). This CDR3 has 16 amino acids. CDR3 nucleotides: TGTGCCAGCAGCTTTGAAGGGGGCCGGAACACCGGGGAGCTGTTTTTT. Encoded protein: CASSFEGGRNTGELFF.

The chain uses TRBV29-1 and TRBJ2-1; 9 bases are a match to TRBD2. Per the germline V gene, CDR1 is SQVTM and CDR2 is ANQGSEA. V gave up 5 bases and J gave up 11 bases; unmatched junction bases: 7. The CDR3 sequence is 12 residues long. The CDR3 spells CSVSVAGEKQFF. The DNA for the CDR3 is TGCAGCGTTTCGGTAGCGGGGGAAAAGCAGTTCTTC.

The chain is built from TRBV2 and TRBJ1-6; 7 positions agree with TRBD1. The CDR3 is 14 amino acids. V lost 6 bases and J lost 5; bases outside the gene matches: 4. Germline CDR1 reads SNHLY; CDR2 reads FYNNEI. The CDR3 bases are TGTGCCAGCAGAGGCGACAGGGATAATTCACCCCTCCACTTT. Translation: CASRGDRDNSPLHF.

DNA for the CDR3: TGTGCCAGCAGCTTAGCAAACCCGGGACAGGGTGGTCAGCCCCAGCATTTT. It yields the protein CASSLANPGQGGQPQHF. The chain links TRBV7-2 to TRBJ1-5; 9 nucleotides agree with TRBD1. With 0 bases clipped from V and 6 bases from J, the junction kept 9 bases outside the gene matches. Germline V gene data show CDR1 as SGHTA and CDR2 as FQGNSA. The CDR3 is 17 amino acids.

This sequence joins TRBV7-2 and TRBJ2-2; TRBD2 is a possible D gene (6 bases). This CDR3 is built from 14 residues. Between the trimmed V and J ends, which lost 5 bases and 5 bases, there was a span of 12 bases. Germline-derived CDR1 and CDR2 are SGHTA and FQGNSA. DNA of the CDR3: TGTGCCAGCAGCCCGGAGACTAGAACCGGGGAGCTGTTTTTT. Amino acids: CASSPETRTGELFF.

This sequence joins TRBV5-6 and TRBJ1-5; the D gene is possibly TRBD1 (6 bases). The length of the CDR3 is 14 residues. V was cut by 4 bases and J by 4 bases, with 12 bases left in between. CDR1 and CDR2 from the germline V gene are SGHDT and YYEEEE. The CDR3 region is CASSQGTKNQPQHF. Here the CDR3 DNA reads TGTGCCAGCAGCCAAGGGACAAAAAATCAGCCCCAGCATTTT.

The chain links TRBV19 to TRBJ2-1, with 9 bases that match TRBD1. Germline CDR1 and CDR2: LNHDA and SQIVND (reference sequence). This CDR3 region has 13 residues. The junction had 1 base not matched to a gene; V was cut back by 4 bases and J by 6 bases. The CDR3 nucleotides are TGTGCCAGTAGTACGGGACAGGGCAATGAGCAGTTCTTC. Encoded protein: CASSTGQGNEQFF.

This chain uses TRBV4-3 with TRBJ1-1; D is unresolved. From germline, CDR1 is LGHNA and CDR2 YSLEER. V shed 4 bases and J shed 2 bases, with 14 bases lying between them. CDR3 length equals 15 residues. The CDR3 DNA reads as TGCGCCAGCAGCCTACTTTTGGGAGTTAACACTGAAGCTTTCTTT. Residues: CASSLLLGVNTEAFF.

V is TRBV19 and J is TRBJ1-1; D unclear. The V and J ends lost 7 bases and 3 bases respectively, with 12 bases between them. Germline V gene data show CDR1 as LNHDA and CDR2 as SQIVND (reference sequence). The CDR3 loop spans 13 amino acids. CDR3 sequence: CASTQTGYTEAFF. DNA of the CDR3: TGTGCCAGTACCCAGACCGGGTACACTGAAGCTTTCTTT.